The 2 T cell receptor beta chains below were found in one sample sequenced in a study of blood T cell repertoires in COVID-19. Here immunoSEQ multiplex PCR was the method, and the copy in TCRdb shows in-frame clones only, minus some. The sample shows 210,000 or so clones, 70% to 90% of them seen only once. The sample was PBMCs or T cells enriched from blood (not recorded which). Source of these receptors: a man in his thirties or forties who had recovered from COVID-19.

CDR3: CASSLIAGARETQYF. In DNA form, the CDR3 reads TGTGCCAGCAGCTTAATAGCGGGGGCCCGAGAGACCCAGTACTTC. The V call is TRBV5-6, the J call TRBJ2-5; the match to TRBD2 covers 9 bases. Trimming removed 2 bases from V and 4 bases from J; junction bases left unmatched: 6. The CDR3 is 15 residues long. CDR1 is SGHDT, CDR2 YYEEEE, per germline.

The chain carries TRBV5-5 and TRBJ1-1; 8 nucleotides line up with TRBD1. The germline gives CDR1 SGHKS, CDR2 YYEKEE (reference sequence). After removal of 1 base from V and 8 bases from J, the junction contained 4 bases not matched to a gene. CDR3 length: 13 amino acids. This CDR3 reads CASSLRQGLEAFF. CDR3 in DNA: TGTGCCAGCAGCTTGAGACAGGGGTTAGAAGCTTTCTTT. Combining the CDR3 with reference TRBV5-5 and TRBJ1-1 gives the whole variable domain DAGVTQSPTHLIKTRGQQVTLRCSPISGHKSVSWYQQVLGQGPQFIFQYYEKEERGRGNFPDRFSARQFPNYSSELNVNALLLGDSALYLCASSLRQGLEAFFGQGTRLTVV.